The rows below give T cell receptor beta chains drawn from one sample of a study of cytomegalovirus exposure and HLA in healthy donors. Assay: immunoSEQ multiplex PCR; the TCRdb copy retains only in-frame clones and omits some. The sample carries around 400,000 clones, approximately 90% recorded once. Sequencing was performed on PBMCs. These receptors were taken from a woman aged 18-29 years in good health and CMV-seronegative. Both conserved end residues are part of each CDR3. The order of the fields is clone size, D gene, J gene, V gene, CDR3 protein, CDR3 DNA. D genes are given only for firm matches. A row's size may be missing; if present it is once, few, many or a size class.

once | - | TRBJ2-3 | TRBV10-3 | CAISPGTSSIPTDTQYF | TGTGCCATCAGTCCCGGGACATCCTCTATCCCCACAGATACGCAGTATTTT
- | TRBD1 | TRBJ2-7 | TRBV5-6 | CASSYYRTGGHEQYF | TGTGCCAGCAGCTACTACCGGACAGGGGGGCACGAGCAGTACTTC
- | TRBD2 | TRBJ2-7 | TRBV4-2 | CASSQTSGGNYEQYF | TGTGCCAGCAGCCAGACTAGCGGGGGGAACTACGAGCAGTACTTC
- | TRBD1 | TRBJ1-5 | TRBV28 | CASRLDRGNQPQHF | TGTGCCAGCAGGCTGGACAGGGGCAATCAGCCCCAGCATTTT
- | TRBD2 | TRBJ2-1 | TRBV5-1 | CASSPGLAVPNEQFF | TGCGCCAGCAGCCCTGGACTAGCGGTCCCCAATGAGCAGTTCTTC
- | - | TRBJ2-5 | TRBV30 | CAWGSGGSDQETQYF | TGTGCCTGGGGCAGTGGAGGGAGTGACCAAGAGACCCAGTACTTC
- | TRBD2 | TRBJ2-1 | TRBV11-2 | CASSPPRGLAGGRGEQFF | TGTGCCAGCAGCCCCCCAAGGGGTTTAGCGGGAGGGCGGGGTGAGCAGTTCTTC
- | - | TRBJ2-5 | TRBV15 | CATSAGIGETQYF | TGTGCCACCAGCGCAGGGATTGGAGAGACCCAGTACTTC
- | TRBD1 | TRBJ1-6 | TRBV19 | CASSISGQGYSPLHF | TGTGCCAGTAGTATTAGCGGACAGGGATATTCACCCCTCCACTTT
once | - | TRBJ1-5 | TRBV19 | CASSQYDSNQPQHF | TGTGCCAGTAGCCAGTACGATAGCAATCAGCCCCAGCATTTT
once | TRBD1 | TRBJ1-4 | TRBV9 | CASSATGNQEGEKLFF | TGTGCCAGCAGCGCGACAGGGAACCAAGAAGGTGAAAAACTGTTTTTT
- | - | TRBJ1-1 | TRBV28 | CASSLLGGGTEAFF | TGTGCCAGCAGTTTATTGGGGGGAGGCACTGAAGCTTTCTTT
- | - | TRBJ2-2 | TRBV27 | CASSFNILNTGELFF | TGTGCCAGCAGTTTTAACATTTTGAACACCGGGGAGCTGTTTTTT
- | TRBD1 | TRBJ2-7 | TRBV7-8 | CASSLYRDRGYEQYF | TGTGCCAGCAGCTTATACCGGGACAGGGGTTACGAGCAGTACTTC
- | TRBD2 | TRBJ2-1 | TRBV29-1 | CSVERESNEQFF | TGCAGCGTCGAGCGGGAGTCCAATGAGCAGTTCTTC
- | - | TRBJ2-7 | TRBV30 | CAWRYSGGSYEQYF | TGTGCCTGGAGGTATTCCGGCGGCTCCTACGAGCAGTACTTC
- | TRBD1 | TRBJ1-2 | TRBV28 | CASFKGQLYHGYTF | TGTGCCAGCTTTAAGGGACAGTTATATCATGGCTACACCTTC
few | - | TRBJ1-2 | TRBV2 | CASSGRPQGYGYTF | TGTGCCAGCAGTGGTCGCCCACAGGGCTATGGCTACACCTTC
- | TRBD1 | TRBJ2-7 | TRBV19 | CASSIPGQGAGEQYF | TGTGCCAGTAGTATCCCGGGACAGGGGGCGGGGGAGCAGTACTTC
- | - | TRBJ2-6 | TRBV28 | CASSFGLVSPSGANVLTF | TGTGCCAGCAGTTTTGGCCTAGTTTCCCCATCTGGGGCCAACGTCCTGACTTTC
- | - | TRBJ2-2 | TRBV27 | CASSGAVGRAPDTGELFF | TGTGCCAGCAGTGGAGCCGTGGGCAGGGCCCCTGACACCGGGGAGCTGTTTTTT
- | - | TRBJ1-1 | TRBV13 | CASSSPARQGTEAFF | TGTGCCAGCAGCTCCCCTGCTCGCCAGGGCACTGAAGCTTTCTTT
- | TRBD1 | TRBJ1-5 | TRBV2 | CASRPGQVGNQPQHF | TGTGCCAGCAGACCCGGACAGGTTGGCAATCAGCCCCAGCATTTT
once | - | TRBJ2-2 | TRBV25-1 | CASKDWVNTGELFF | TGTGCCAGCAAAGACTGGGTAAACACCGGGGAGCTGTTTTTT
- | - | TRBJ2-3 | TRBV29-1 | CSVLDSYTQYF | TGCAGCGTTCTGGACAGCTATACGCAGTATTTT
- | - | TRBJ2-7 | TRBV5-1 | CASSSSGNEQYF | TGCGCCAGCAGTTCATCAGGGAACGAGCAGTACTTC
few | TRBD1 | TRBJ1-5 | TRBV30 | CAWDPGQGGQPQHF | TGTGCCTGGGACCCGGGACAGGGGGGTCAGCCCCAGCATTTT
- | - | TRBJ2-2 | TRBV5-1 | CASSLDGFGAAGELFF | TGCGCCAGCAGCTTGGACGGTTTCGGAGCGGCGGGGGAGCTGTTTTTT
- | TRBD1 | TRBJ1-2 | TRBV2 | CASSLRTGSYGYTF | TGTGCCAGCAGCCTAAGGACAGGCTCCTATGGCTACACCTTC
- | - | TRBJ2-1 | TRBV28 | CASSSTSTDEQFF | TGTGCCAGCAGCTCAACGAGTACCGATGAGCAGTTCTTC
- | - | TRBJ2-2 | TRBV6-1 | CASSEFVSDTGELFF | TGTGCCAGCAGTGAATTCGTGTCGGACACCGGGGAGCTGTTTTTT
- | - | TRBJ1-4 | TRBV27 | CASSQREGEKLFF | TGTGCCAGCAGTCAGAGGGAGGGCGAAAAACTGTTTTTT
- | TRBD2 | TRBJ2-1 | TRBV30 | CAWKRSAGGDEQFF | TGTGCCTGGAAAAGATCAGCGGGAGGTGATGAGCAGTTCTTC
- | - | TRBJ1-1 | TRBV6-5 | CASSFYRESSEAFF | TGTGCCAGCAGCTTTTACAGGGAATCCAGTGAAGCTTTCTTT
- | TRBD2 | TRBJ2-2 | TRBV4-1 | CASSQDSGSWAGELFF | TGCGCCAGCAGCCAGGATAGCGGGAGTTGGGCCGGGGAGCTGTTTTTT
few | TRBD1 | TRBJ1-6 | TRBV5-4 | CASSYWGPTGSSPLHF | TGTGCCAGCAGCTACTGGGGACCGACAGGGAGTTCACCCCTCCACTTT
once | - | TRBJ1-5 | TRBV5-1 | CASSATGDNQPQHF | TGCGCCAGCAGCGCTACAGGAGACAATCAGCCCCAGCATTTT
- | TRBD2 | TRBJ2-7 | TRBV7-9 | CASSPVLFRGSDLYEQYF | TGTGCCAGCAGTCCCGTCCTTTTCCGCGGGAGTGACCTCTACGAGCAGTACTTC
- | - | TRBJ1-5 | TRBV27 | CASSLGGNNQPQHF | TGTGCCAGCAGTTTGGGGGGGAACAATCAGCCCCAGCATTTT
- | TRBD2 | TRBJ2-2 | TRBV11-2 | CASRSWRAGDSSGELFF | TGTGCCAGCAGATCCTGGAGAGCGGGGGACTCCAGTGGGGAGCTGTTTTTT
- | TRBD1 | TRBJ1-6 | TRBV27 | CASSLGTGGFSPLHF | TGTGCCAGCAGTTTAGGGACAGGGGGGTTTTCACCCCTCCACTTT